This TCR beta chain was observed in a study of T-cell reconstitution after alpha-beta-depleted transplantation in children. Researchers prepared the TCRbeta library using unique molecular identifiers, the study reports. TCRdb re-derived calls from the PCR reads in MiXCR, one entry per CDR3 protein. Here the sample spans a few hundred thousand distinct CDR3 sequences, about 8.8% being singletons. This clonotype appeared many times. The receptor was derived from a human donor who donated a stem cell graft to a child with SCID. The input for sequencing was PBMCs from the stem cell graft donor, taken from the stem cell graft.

The CDR3 DNA sequence: TGTGCCAGCAGCTTATTCATGAACACTGAAGCTTTCTTT. Protein: CASSLFMNTEAFF. The chain employs TRBV11-1 and TRBJ1-1, with no clear D. The CDR3 is 13 residues long. Deletions cut 2 bases from V and 0 bases from J, with 4 bases between. CDR1 SGHAT and CDR2 FQDESV come from the germline V gene (reference sequence).